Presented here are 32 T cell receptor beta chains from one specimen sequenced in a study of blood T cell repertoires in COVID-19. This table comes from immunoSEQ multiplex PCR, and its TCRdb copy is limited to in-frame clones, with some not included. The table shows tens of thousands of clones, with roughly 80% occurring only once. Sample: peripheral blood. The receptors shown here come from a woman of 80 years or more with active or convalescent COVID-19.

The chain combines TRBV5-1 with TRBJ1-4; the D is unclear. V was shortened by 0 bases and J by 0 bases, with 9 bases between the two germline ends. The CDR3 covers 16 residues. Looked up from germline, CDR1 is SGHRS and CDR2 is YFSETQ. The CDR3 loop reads CASSLGGAPTNEKLFF. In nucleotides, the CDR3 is TGCGCCAGCAGCTTGGGTGGAGCCCCAACTAATGAAAAACTGTTTTTT.

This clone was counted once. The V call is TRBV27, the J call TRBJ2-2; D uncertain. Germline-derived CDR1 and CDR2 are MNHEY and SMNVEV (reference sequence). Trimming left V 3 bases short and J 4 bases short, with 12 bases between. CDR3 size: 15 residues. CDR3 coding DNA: TGTGCCAGCAGTTTCCAGGCCGCACGCACCGGGGAGCTGTTTTTT. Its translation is CASSFQAARTGELFF.

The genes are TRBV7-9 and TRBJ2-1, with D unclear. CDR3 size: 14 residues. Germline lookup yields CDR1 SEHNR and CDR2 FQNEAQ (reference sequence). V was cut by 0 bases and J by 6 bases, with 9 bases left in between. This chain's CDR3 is CASSLAEIVNEQFF. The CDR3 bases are TGTGCCAGCAGCTTAGCTGAGATTGTCAATGAGCAGTTCTTC.

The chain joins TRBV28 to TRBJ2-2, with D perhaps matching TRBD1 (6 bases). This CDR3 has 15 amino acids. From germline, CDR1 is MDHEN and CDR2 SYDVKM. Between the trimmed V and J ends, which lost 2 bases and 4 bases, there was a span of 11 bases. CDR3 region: CASSLAGAGTGELFF. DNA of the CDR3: TGTGCCAGCAGTTTAGCAGGGGCGGGCACCGGGGAGCTGTTTTTT.

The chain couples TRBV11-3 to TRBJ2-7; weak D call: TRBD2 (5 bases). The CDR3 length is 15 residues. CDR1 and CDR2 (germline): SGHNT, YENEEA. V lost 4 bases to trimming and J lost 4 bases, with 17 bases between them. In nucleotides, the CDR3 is TGTGCCAGCAGCTACTCCTCCGGACGGGATTACGAGCAGTACTTC. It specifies CASSYSSGRDYEQYF.

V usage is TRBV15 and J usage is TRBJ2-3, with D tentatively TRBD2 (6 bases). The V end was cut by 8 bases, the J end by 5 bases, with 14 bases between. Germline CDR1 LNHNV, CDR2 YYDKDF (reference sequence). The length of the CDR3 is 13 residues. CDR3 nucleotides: TGTGCCACCGGGCGGGGTCAAGGAGATACGCAGTATTTT. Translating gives CATGRGQGDTQYF.

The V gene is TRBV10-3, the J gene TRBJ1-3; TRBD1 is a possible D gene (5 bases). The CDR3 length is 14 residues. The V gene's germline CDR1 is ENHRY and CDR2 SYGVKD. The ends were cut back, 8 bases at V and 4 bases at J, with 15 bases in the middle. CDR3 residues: CAIRDSGGGNTIYF. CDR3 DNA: TGTGCCATCCGCGACAGCGGGGGAGGAAACACCATATATTTT.

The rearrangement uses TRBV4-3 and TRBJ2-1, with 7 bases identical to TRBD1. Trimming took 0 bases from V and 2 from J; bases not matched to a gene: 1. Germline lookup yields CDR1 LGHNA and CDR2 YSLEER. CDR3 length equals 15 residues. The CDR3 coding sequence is TGCGCCAGCAGCCAAGATCAGGGGGCCTACAATGAGCAGTTCTTC. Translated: CASSQDQGAYNEQFF.

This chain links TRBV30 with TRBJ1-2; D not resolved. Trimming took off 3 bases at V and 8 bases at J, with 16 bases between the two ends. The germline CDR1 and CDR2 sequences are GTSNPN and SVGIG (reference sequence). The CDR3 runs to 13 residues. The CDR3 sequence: CAWSHGVETGYTF. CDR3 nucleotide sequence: TGTGCCTGGAGCCACGGGGTAGAGACGGGCTACACCTTC.

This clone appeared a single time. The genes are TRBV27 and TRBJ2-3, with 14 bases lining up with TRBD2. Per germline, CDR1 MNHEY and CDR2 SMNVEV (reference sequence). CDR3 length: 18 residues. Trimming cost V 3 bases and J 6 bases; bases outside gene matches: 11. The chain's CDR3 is CASSLYPGTSGGWDTQYF. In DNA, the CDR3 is TGTGCCAGCAGTTTGTATCCAGGGACTAGCGGGGGCTGGGATACGCAGTATTTT.

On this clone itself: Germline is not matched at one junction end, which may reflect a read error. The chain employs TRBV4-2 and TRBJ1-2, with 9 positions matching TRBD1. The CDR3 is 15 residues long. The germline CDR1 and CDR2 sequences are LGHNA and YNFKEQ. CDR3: CASSQGTGDFPPFNF. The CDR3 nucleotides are TGTGCCAGCAGCCAAGGGACAGGGGATTTTCCCCCTTTTAATTTC.

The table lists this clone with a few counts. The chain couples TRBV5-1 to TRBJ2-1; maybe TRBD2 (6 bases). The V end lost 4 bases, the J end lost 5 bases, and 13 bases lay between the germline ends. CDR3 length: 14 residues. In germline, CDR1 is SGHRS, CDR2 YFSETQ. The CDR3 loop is CASSIYRGNNEQFF. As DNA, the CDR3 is TGCGCCAGCAGCATATACCGGGGGAACAATGAGCAGTTCTTC.

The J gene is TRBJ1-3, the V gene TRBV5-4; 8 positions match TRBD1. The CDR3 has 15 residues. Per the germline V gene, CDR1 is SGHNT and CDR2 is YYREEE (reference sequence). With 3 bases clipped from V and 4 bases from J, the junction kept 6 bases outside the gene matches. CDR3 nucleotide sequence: TGTGCCAGCAGCTCAACAGGGGGTCTGGGAAACACCATATATTTT. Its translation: CASSSTGGLGNTIYF. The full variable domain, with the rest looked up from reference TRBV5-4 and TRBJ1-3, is ETGVTQSPTHLIKTRGQQVTLRCSSQSGHNTVSWYQQALGQGPQFIFQYYREEENGRGNFPPRFSGLQFPNYSSELNVNALELDDSALYLCASSSTGGLGNTIYFGEGSWLTVV.

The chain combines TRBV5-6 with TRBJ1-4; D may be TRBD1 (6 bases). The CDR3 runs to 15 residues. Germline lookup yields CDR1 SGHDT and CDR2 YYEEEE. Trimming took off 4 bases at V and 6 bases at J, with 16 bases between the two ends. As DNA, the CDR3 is TGTGCCAGCAGCCTCCTCGACAGGTTGGATGAAAAACTGTTTTTT. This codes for CASSLLDRLDEKLFF. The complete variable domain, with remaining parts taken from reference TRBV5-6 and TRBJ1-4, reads DAGVTQSPTHLIKTRGQQVTLRCSPKSGHDTVSWYQQALGQGPQFIFQYYEEEERQRGNFPDRFSGHQFPNYSSELNVNALLLGDSALYLCASSLLDRLDEKLFFGSGTQLSVL.

The CDR3 DNA reads TGTGCCAGCTCACCAGGCGAGACCCAGTACTTC. Translated: CASSPGETQYF. This chain uses TRBV18 with TRBJ2-5; no reliable D call. This CDR3 region has 11 residues. Trimming cost V 2 bases and J 5 bases, with 3 bases left between them. CDR1 is KGHSH, CDR2 LQKENI, per germline.

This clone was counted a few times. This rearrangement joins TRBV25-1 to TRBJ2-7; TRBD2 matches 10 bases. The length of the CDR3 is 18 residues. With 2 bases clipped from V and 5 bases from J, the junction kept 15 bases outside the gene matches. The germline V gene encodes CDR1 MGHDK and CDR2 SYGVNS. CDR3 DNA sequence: TGTGCCAGCAGTGAACAGTCTCTCTCGAGCGGGGGGGCTCACGAGCAGTACTTC. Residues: CASSEQSLSSGGAHEQYF.

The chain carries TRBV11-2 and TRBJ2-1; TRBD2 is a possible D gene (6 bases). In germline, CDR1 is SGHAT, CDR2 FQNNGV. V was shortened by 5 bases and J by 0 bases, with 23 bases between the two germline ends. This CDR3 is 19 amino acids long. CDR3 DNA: TGTGCCAGCAGCATGCCAACCGGGACTCCTGGGAGCTCCTACAATGAGCAGTTCTTC. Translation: CASSMPTGTPGSSYNEQFF.

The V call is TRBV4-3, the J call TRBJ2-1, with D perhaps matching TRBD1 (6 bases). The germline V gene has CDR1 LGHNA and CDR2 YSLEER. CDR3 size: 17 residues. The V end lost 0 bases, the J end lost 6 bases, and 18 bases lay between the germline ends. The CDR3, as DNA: TGCGCCAGCAGCCAAGATCGAGTTGGGGGCCTAGCCAATGAGCAGTTCTTC. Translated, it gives CASSQDRVGGLANEQFF.

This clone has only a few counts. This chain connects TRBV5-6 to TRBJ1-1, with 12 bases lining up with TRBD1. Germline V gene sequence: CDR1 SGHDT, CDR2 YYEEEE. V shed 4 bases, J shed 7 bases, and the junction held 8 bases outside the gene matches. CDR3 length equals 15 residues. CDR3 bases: TGTGCCAGCAGCGTCTCGGGACAGGGGGCCGGTGAAGCTTTCTTT. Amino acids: CASSVSGQGAGEAFF.

The CDR3 sequence is CASSLVQANEKLFF. The CDR3, as DNA: TGTGCCAGCAGCTTAGTACAAGCTAATGAAAAACTGTTTTTT. The gene calls are TRBV7-9 and TRBJ1-4, with unresolved D. This CDR3 is 14 amino acids long. V lost 1 base and J lost 3, with 6 bases in between. Looked up from germline, CDR1 is SEHNR and CDR2 is FQNEAQ (reference sequence).

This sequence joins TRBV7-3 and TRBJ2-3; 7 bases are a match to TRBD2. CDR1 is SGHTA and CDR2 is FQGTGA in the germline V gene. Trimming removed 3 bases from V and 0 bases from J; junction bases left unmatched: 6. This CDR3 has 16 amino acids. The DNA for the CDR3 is TGTGCCAGCAGCTTGGCCAGCGGGGCGAGCACAGATACGCAGTATTTT. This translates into CASSLASGASTDTQYF. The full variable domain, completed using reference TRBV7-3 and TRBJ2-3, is GAGVSQTPSNKVTEKGKYVELRCDPISGHTALYWYRQSLGQGPEFLIYFQGTGAADDSGLPNDRFFAVRPEGSVSTLKIQRTERGDSAVYLCASSLASGASTDTQYFGPGTRLTVL.

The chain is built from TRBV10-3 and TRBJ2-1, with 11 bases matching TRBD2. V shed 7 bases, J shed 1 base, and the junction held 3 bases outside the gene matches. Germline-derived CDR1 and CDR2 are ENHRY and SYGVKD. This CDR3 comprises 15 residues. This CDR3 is CAIKGTSGSYNEQFF. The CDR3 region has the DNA TGTGCCATCAAGGGGACTAGCGGTTCCTACAATGAGCAGTTCTTC.

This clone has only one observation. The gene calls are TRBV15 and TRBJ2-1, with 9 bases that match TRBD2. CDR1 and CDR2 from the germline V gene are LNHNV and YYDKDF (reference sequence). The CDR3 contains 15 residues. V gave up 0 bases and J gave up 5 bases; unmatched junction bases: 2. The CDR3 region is CATSRDRGGDNEQFF. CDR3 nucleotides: TGTGCCACCAGCAGAGATCGCGGGGGGGACAATGAGCAGTTCTTC.

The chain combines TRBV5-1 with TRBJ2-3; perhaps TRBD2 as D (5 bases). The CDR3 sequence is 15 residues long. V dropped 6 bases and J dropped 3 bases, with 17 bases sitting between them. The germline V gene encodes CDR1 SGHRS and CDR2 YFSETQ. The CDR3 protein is CASTTPGPGTDTQYF. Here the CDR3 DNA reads TGCGCCAGCACCACTCCGGGCCCGGGGACAGATACGCAGTATTTT.

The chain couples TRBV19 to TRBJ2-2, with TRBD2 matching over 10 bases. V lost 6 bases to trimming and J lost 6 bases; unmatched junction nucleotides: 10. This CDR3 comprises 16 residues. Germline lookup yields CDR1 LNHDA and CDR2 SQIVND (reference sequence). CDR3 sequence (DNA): TGTGCCAGTAGATATAGCGGGAGGTCACCCTCCGGGGAGCTGTTTTTT. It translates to CASRYSGRSPSGELFF.

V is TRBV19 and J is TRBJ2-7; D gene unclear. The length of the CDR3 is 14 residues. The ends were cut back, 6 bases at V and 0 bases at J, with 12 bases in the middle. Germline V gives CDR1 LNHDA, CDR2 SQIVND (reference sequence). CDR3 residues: CASSQSPVSYEQYF. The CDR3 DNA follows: TGTGCCAGTAGCCAATCCCCGGTCTCCTACGAGCAGTACTTC.

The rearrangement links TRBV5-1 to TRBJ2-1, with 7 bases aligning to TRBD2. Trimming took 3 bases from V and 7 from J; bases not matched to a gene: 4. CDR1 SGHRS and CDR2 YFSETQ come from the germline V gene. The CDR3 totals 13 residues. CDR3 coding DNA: TGCGCCAGCAGCTGGGGGGGAGATAATGAGCAGTTCTTC. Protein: CASSWGGDNEQFF.

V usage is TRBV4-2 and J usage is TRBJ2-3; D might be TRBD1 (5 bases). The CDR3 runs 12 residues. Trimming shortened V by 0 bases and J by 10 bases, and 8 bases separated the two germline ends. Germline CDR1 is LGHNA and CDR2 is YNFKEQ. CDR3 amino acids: CASSQEGPSQYF. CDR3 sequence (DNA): TGTGCCAGCAGCCAAGAGGGGCCATCGCAGTATTTT.

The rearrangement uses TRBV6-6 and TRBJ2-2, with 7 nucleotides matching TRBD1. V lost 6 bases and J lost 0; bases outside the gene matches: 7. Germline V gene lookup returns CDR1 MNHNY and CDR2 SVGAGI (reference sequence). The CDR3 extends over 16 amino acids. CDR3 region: CASSPTGAPNTGELFF. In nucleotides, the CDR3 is TGTGCCAGCAGCCCAACAGGGGCGCCGAACACCGGGGAGCTGTTTTTT.

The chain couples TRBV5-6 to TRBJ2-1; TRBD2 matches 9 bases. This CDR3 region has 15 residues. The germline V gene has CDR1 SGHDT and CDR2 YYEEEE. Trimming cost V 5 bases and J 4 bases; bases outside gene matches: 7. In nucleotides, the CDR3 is TGTGCCAGCAGATCGCGGGGGGGCAGTTACAATGAGCAGTTCTTC. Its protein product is CASRSRGGSYNEQFF.

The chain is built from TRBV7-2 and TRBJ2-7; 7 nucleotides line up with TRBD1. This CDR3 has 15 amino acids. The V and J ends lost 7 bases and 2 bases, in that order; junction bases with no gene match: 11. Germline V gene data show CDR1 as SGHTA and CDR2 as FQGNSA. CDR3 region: CASTLVGQTAYEQYF. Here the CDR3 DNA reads TGTGCCAGCACACTGGTGGGACAGACGGCCTACGAGCAGTACTTC.

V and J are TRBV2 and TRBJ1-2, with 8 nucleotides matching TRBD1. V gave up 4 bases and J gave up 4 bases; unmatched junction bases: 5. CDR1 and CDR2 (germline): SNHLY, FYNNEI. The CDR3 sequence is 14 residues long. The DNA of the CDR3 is TGTGCCAGCAGTGGGGGACAGGCTTTCTATGGCTACACCTTC. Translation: CASSGGQAFYGYTF.